This T cell receptor beta chain was observed in a study of cytomegalovirus exposure and HLA in healthy donors. Study findings and constraints: When a later analysis compared HLA-associated TCR beta chains with equally common others, the HLA-associated chains turned out to be more clonally expanded and to have lower generation probabilities. A highly shared variant cluster was judged a likely technical artifact.

With respect to this clone: The antigen is undetermined. Other nucleotide sequences in the sample specify the same CDR3.

This PCR relied on a set of 60 Vbeta primers and 13 Jbeta primers. Authors' processing steps: About 12 million of the about 80 million unique TCR beta chains counted in a later analysis were shared. Here immunoSEQ multiplex PCR was the method, and the copy in TCRdb shows in-frame clones only, minus some. V and J calls and clone size come straight from that table; D and trimming were deduced from the DNA. The sample has more than 150,000 clones, 80% seen once. V lost 0 bases to trimming and J lost 0 bases; unmatched junction nucleotides: 2. Germline CDR1 is MRHNA and CDR2 is SNTAGT. This CDR3 is built from 16 residues. It was healthy bone marrow donors who served as donors.

The clonotype comes from a girl aged 10 to 17 in good health and CMV-seropositive. The sample taken for sequencing was PBMCs. The chain combines TRBV6-4 with TRBJ2-1; 7 positions agree with TRBD2. This chain's CDR3 is CASSDSGGSSYNEQFF. CDR3 nucleotides: TGTGCCAGCAGTGACTCCGGCGGGAGCTCCTACAATGAGCAGTTCTTC.